A selection of T cell receptor beta chains follows, all from one sample in a study of shared clonotypes between healthy human individuals. Sequencing used immunoSEQ multiplex PCR; TCRdb keeps in-frame clones, though not all of them. The table records more than 900,000 clones, roughly 74% of them present only once. Sequenced: memory CD4+ T cells from PBMCs. All receptors come from a man between 18 and 29 years old in good health. Some clones in this sample may be carry-over from other donors' samples. Each CDR3 is given with its conserved first and last residue. A D gene is named only where the DNA matches it firmly. Only part of the rows carry a size: once, few, many, or a class if the clone is expanded.

length	size	V	J	D	DNA	CDR3
13	once	TRBV5-6	TRBJ2-7	.	TGTGCCAGCAGCTCAGGCCCGGCTTACGAGCAGTACTTC	CASSSGPAYEQYF
13	.	TRBV30	TRBJ1-1	.	TGTGCCTGGAGCCGTCCAGGGTTCACTGAAGCTTTCTTT	CAWSRPGFTEAFF
12	.	TRBV2	TRBJ2-1	.	TGTGCCACCAGGTCCTTCGAGGGTGAGCAGTTCTTC	CATRSFEGEQFF
15	.	TRBV7-2	TRBJ2-3	.	TGTGCCAGCAGCTTAGCCGCGGTTAGCCCAGATACGCAGTATTTT	CASSLAAVSPDTQYF
16	.	TRBV11-2	TRBJ2-7	.	TGTGCCAGCAGCTCCTACGCCCAGGGTGGACCCGTCGAGCAGTACTTC	CASSSYAQGGPVEQYF
17	.	TRBV19	TRBJ2-1	.	TGTGCCAGTAGTAGGGGAGCCGGGGTCAGCTCCTACAATGAGCAGTTCTTC	CASSRGAGVSSYNEQFF
13	.	TRBV11-1	TRBJ1-5	.	TGTGCCAGCAGCTTATACGCAGGACAGCCCCAGCATTTT	CASSLYAGQPQHF
14	many	TRBV11-2	TRBJ2-3	TRBD2	TGTGCCAGCAGGAATATGGGAGGGTCAGATACGCAGTATTTT	CASRNMGGSDTQYF
17	.	TRBV28	TRBJ1-4	.	TGTGCCAGCAGTCCCACCCCTCAGACAGGCGCTAATGAAAAACTGTTTTTT	CASSPTPQTGANEKLFF
17	.	TRBV9	TRBJ2-7	.	TGTGCCAGCAGCCCCACGTATACAAGGGGGGGCTCCTACGAGCAGTACTTC	CASSPTYTRGGSYEQYF
12	.	TRBV19	TRBJ1-1	.	TGTGCCAGTATAGGCCGATACACTGAAGCTTTCTTT	CASIGRYTEAFF
12	.	TRBV18	TRBJ2-1	.	TGTGCCAGCTCACCGGACCGCCCGGAGCAGTTCTTC	CASSPDRPEQFF
16	.	TRBV5-1	TRBJ2-7	TRBD1	TGCGCCAGCAGCGCCGCCGGACAGGGGTCCCAGGGCGAGCAGTACTTC	CASSAAGQGSQGEQYF
13	.	TRBV7-9	TRBJ2-4	.	TGTGCCAGCAGCTTCGGGGCTCAGAACATTCAGTACTTC	CASSFGAQNIQYF
15	.	TRBV5-1	TRBJ1-1	.	TGCGCCAGCAGCTTGATTAGTAACATGAACACTGAAGCTTTCTTT	CASSLISNMNTEAFF
13	once	TRBV11-3	TRBJ2-1	.	TGTGCCAGCAGCTTAGAGGAAGTCGGTGAGCAGTTCTTC	CASSLEEVGEQFF
16	.	TRBV5-1	TRBJ1-1	.	TGCGCCAGCAGCTTGTTCGGACCACCTAAGAACACTGAAGCTTTCTTT	CASSLFGPPKNTEAFF
16	.	TRBV2	TRBJ1-5	.	TGTGCCAGCAGTAGGCAAGGGGGGAATAGCAATCAGCCCCAGCATTTT	CASSRQGGNSNQPQHF
14	.	TRBV28	TRBJ1-1	TRBD1	TGTGCCAGCAGACTGCCGCAGGGGGCGGGTGGAGCTTTCTTT	CASRLPQGAGGAFF
14	.	TRBV4-1	TRBJ2-4	TRBD1	TGCGCCAGCAGTCGGACAGGCTCTAAAAACATTCAGTACTTC	CASSRTGSKNIQYF
15	once	TRBV6-6	TRBJ1-4	TRBD1	TGTGCCAGCAGTTTCCAAGGGGGCCCTAATGAAAAACTGTTTTTT	CASSFQGGPNEKLFF
15	.	TRBV5-4	TRBJ1-2	.	TGTGCCAGCAGCTTGGCCGGGAGGGAGGGCTATGGCTACACCTTC	CASSLAGREGYGYTF
14	.	TRBV5-6	TRBJ2-5	TRBD1	TGTGCCAGCAGCTCCCCGACAGGGGGAGAGACCCAGTACTTC	CASSSPTGGETQYF
12	once	TRBV25-1	TRBJ1-1	.	TGTGCCAGCCTTGGGGGGTTAGAAGAAGCTTTCTTT	CASLGGLEEAFF
16	.	TRBV5-1	TRBJ1-5	TRBD1	TGCGCCAGCAGCTTGGAGCCAGGGGGCGGGAGGCAGCCCCAGCATTTT	CASSLEPGGGRQPQHF
13	.	TRBV28	TRBJ1-1	.	TGTGCCAGCAGTTTCGGTACCAACACTGAAGCTTTCTTT	CASSFGTNTEAFF
11	.	TRBV2	TRBJ2-1	.	TGTGCCTCTCAGGGGTACAATGAGCAGTTCTTC	CASQGYNEQFF
13	.	TRBV6-1	TRBJ1-2	.	TGTGCCAGCAGTGAACTTGACCAAAATGGCTACACCTTC	CASSELDQNGYTF
15	.	TRBV30	TRBJ2-7	.	TGTGCCTGGAGTGTACAGGGAAGATTCTCCTACGAGCAGTACTTC	CAWSVQGRFSYEQYF
16	few	TRBV14	TRBJ2-3	TRBD1	TGTGCCAGCAGCCAACGGACAGGTGGGAACACAGATACGCAGTATTTT	CASSQRTGGNTDTQYF
13	.	TRBV18	TRBJ1-5	TRBD1	TGTGCCAGCTCTGACAGGGCTTATCAGCCCCAGCATTTT	CASSDRAYQPQHF
17	.	TRBV4-2	TRBJ2-1	TRBD2	TGTGCCAGCAGCCAACGCGGGACTACCCATTCCTACAATGAGCAGTTCTTC	CASSQRGTTHSYNEQFF
16	few	TRBV4-3	TRBJ2-1	.	TGCGCCAGCAGCCAAGAGCCAGGGGCTGAGTTCAATGAGCAGTTCTTC	CASSQEPGAEFNEQFF
14	.	TRBV11-3	TRBJ2-3	TRBD2	TGTGCCAGCAGCCAAGGACTAGCCCCAGATACGCAGTATTTT	CASSQGLAPDTQYF
14	.	TRBV25-1	TRBJ2-5	.	TGTGCCAGCAGTGAACCCGGTAGTCAAGAGACCCAGTACTTC	CASSEPGSQETQYF
15	.	TRBV7-3	TRBJ2-3	TRBD2	TGTGCCAGCAGCTGGTCTAGCGGGACGGTAGATACGCAGTATTTT	CASSWSSGTVDTQYF
13	once	TRBV29-1	TRBJ2-3	.	TGCAGCGTTGTTCTAGGTGTCCCAGATACGCAGTATTTT	CSVVLGVPDTQYF
15	few	TRBV7-9	TRBJ2-3	TRBD1	TGTGCCAGCAGTCCCGGACAGGTCAACACAGATACGCAGTATTTT	CASSPGQVNTDTQYF
14	.	TRBV5-1	TRBJ1-2	.	TGCGCCAGCAGCTTGGACAGCACCTCCTATGGCTACACCTTC	CASSLDSTSYGYTF
14	.	TRBV7-2	TRBJ2-3	.	TGTGCCAGCAGCTTGGTAGCCAACACAGATACGCAGTATTTT	CASSLVANTDTQYF
15	.	TRBV11-2	TRBJ2-1	TRBD2	TGTGCCAGCAGCCCGCAAGCGGGGTTCTACAATGAGCAGTTCTTC	CASSPQAGFYNEQFF
13	.	TRBV9	TRBJ2-7	.	TGTGCCAGCAGCGTAGGTCCCCCCGACGAGCAGTACTTC	CASSVGPPDEQYF
15	.	TRBV6-6	TRBJ1-2	TRBD1	TGTGCCAGCAGTTACTCCTTGACAGGGGGTAATGGCTACACCTTC	CASSYSLTGGNGYTF